A single sample gave rise to the 15 T cell receptor beta chains below, sequenced in a study of blood T cell repertoires in COVID-19. Libraries were prepared by immunoSEQ multiplex PCR; TCRdb keeps only in-frame clonotypes and omits some of them. The repertoire holds roughly 73,000 clones, around nine tenths seen once, with approximately 1.4% in the top ten. Sequenced: peripheral blood. The receptors here all came from a human donor in a cohort sampled during active COVID-19.

This clone was detected once. The chain recombines TRBV5-1 with TRBJ2-3; a weak D match, TRBD1 (6 bases). The CDR3 is made up of 14 amino acids. Germline values: CDR1 SGHRS, CDR2 YFSETQ. V was shortened by 4 bases and J by 3 bases, with 12 bases between the two germline ends. The CDR3 sequence: CASSLAGATDTQYF. The DNA for the CDR3 is TGCGCCAGCAGCCTGGCAGGGGCAACAGATACGCAGTATTTT. The full variable domain, with the rest looked up from reference TRBV5-1 and TRBJ2-3, is KAGVTQTPRYLIKTRGQQVTLSCSPISGHRSVSWYQQTPGQGLQFLFEYFSETQRNKGNFPGRFSGRQFSNSRSEMNVSTLELGDSALYLCASSLAGATDTQYFGPGTRLTVL.

V is TRBV5-4 and J is TRBJ2-2, with 10 bases identical to TRBD2. CDR1 is SGHNT and CDR2 is YYREEE in the germline V gene (reference sequence). This CDR3 contains 13 residues. Germline trimming cut 2 bases from V and 8 bases from J; bases unmatched to any gene: 0. CDR3 sequence: CASSLAGGGELFF. The CDR3, as DNA: TGTGCCAGCAGCTTAGCGGGAGGGGGGGAGCTGTTTTTT.

V is TRBV10-1 and J is TRBJ2-3; D gene unclear. This CDR3 has 12 amino acids. V dropped 2 bases and J dropped 4 bases, with 4 bases sitting between them. Per germline, CDR1 WNHNN and CDR2 SYGVQD (reference sequence). CDR3 nucleotides: TGCGCCAGCAGTGAGCGGGCAGATACGCAGTATTTT. Protein: CASSERADTQYF.

This clone was seen only once. The chain employs TRBV10-3 and TRBJ2-1, with no clear D. The CDR3 totals 14 residues. Per the germline V gene, CDR1 is ENHRY and CDR2 is SYGVKD. V was shortened by 4 bases and J by 0 bases, with 7 bases between the two germline ends. The CDR3 region is CAISVDISYNEQFF. CDR3 nucleotides: TGTGCCATCAGTGTCGACATCTCCTACAATGAGCAGTTCTTC.

This clone was seen just once. V gene TRBV19 combines with J gene TRBJ1-2; 10 bases agree with TRBD1. V lost 8 bases and J lost 4; bases outside the gene matches: 10. Germline V lookup: CDR1 LNHDA, CDR2 SQIVND (reference sequence). CDR3 length: 15 amino acids. The CDR3 nucleotides are TGTGCCAGTGGCCCCTCGGGACAGGGGTCCTATGGCTACACCTTC. It is translated as CASGPSGQGSYGYTF.

The rearrangement links TRBV5-4 to TRBJ2-2; D is unresolved. Germline V gene data show CDR1 as SGHNT and CDR2 as YYREEE (reference sequence). The CDR3 covers 13 residues. V was trimmed by 0 bases and J by 8 bases, leaving 8 bases between them. CDR3 DNA sequence: TGTGCCAGCAGCTTGGGCGGAAGGGGGGAGCTGTTTTTT. Protein sequence: CASSLGGRGELFF.

In DNA form, the CDR3 reads TGTGCCAGCAGCCTGGGACAGGGGGGGGATACGCAGTATTTT. The encoded protein is CASSLGQGGDTQYF. V gene TRBV11-2 combines with J gene TRBJ2-3; 11 positions match TRBD1. After removal of 5 bases from V and 6 bases from J, the junction contained 4 bases not matched to a gene. CDR1 is SGHAT and CDR2 is FQNNGV in the germline V gene. The CDR3 is 14 amino acids. The full variable domain, in which reference TRBV11-2 and TRBJ2-3 provide the parts outside the CDR3, is EAGVAQSPRYKIIEKRQSVAFWCNPISGHATLYWYQQILGQGPKLLIQFQNNGVVDDSQLPKDRFSAERLKGVDSTLKIQPAKLEDSAVYLCASSLGQGGDTQYFGPGTRLTVL.

This chain joins TRBV6-1 and TRBJ1-6; no reliable D call. V dropped 2 bases and J dropped 4 bases, with 12 bases sitting between them. Germline lookup yields CDR1 MNHNS and CDR2 SASEGT. This CDR3 has 16 residues. The CDR3 coding sequence is TGTGCCAGCAGTGAAATGAGCTCCGGGTATAATTCACCCCTCCACTTT. Translation: CASSEMSSGYNSPLHF.

This clone appeared a few times. V and J are TRBV7-2 and TRBJ2-1, with 7 positions matching TRBD2. Germline CDR1 and CDR2: SGHTA and FQGNSA. The J segment lost 7 bases and the V segment lost 3 bases, leaving 9 bases of the junction unmatched. There are 15 residues in the CDR3. The CDR3 here is CASSLVGGPVNEQFF. DNA for the CDR3: TGTGCCAGCAGCTTGGTGGGAGGGCCAGTTAATGAGCAGTTCTTC.

The chain is built from TRBV5-5 and TRBJ1-1, with D perhaps matching TRBD1 (5 bases). Trimming took off 5 bases at V and 4 bases at J, with 12 bases between the two ends. Germline V lookup: CDR1 SGHKS, CDR2 YYEKEE (reference sequence). The CDR3 consists of 13 residues. The CDR3, as DNA: TGTGCCAGCAGTTTCAGGGAGGCCACTGAAGCTTTCTTT. The encoded protein is CASSFREATEAFF. Full variable domain (rest looked up from reference TRBV5-5 and TRBJ1-1): DAGVTQSPTHLIKTRGQQVTLRCSPISGHKSVSWYQQVLGQGPQFIFQYYEKEERGRGNFPDRFSARQFPNYSSELNVNALLLGDSALYLCASSFREATEAFFGQGTRLTVV.

The DNA for the CDR3 is TGTGCCAGTAGAGGACAGGACCTCTATGGCTACACCTTC. Its translation is CASRGQDLYGYTF. The chain has TRBV19 and TRBJ1-2; 7 bases align to TRBD1. CDR3 size: 13 residues. Germline assignment: CDR1 LNHDA and CDR2 SQIVND (reference sequence). The V and J ends lost 6 bases and 4 bases, in that order; junction bases with no gene match: 5.

This CDR3 reads CASSSGGRTGFGETQYF. In DNA, the CDR3 is TGTGCCAGCAGCTCAGGGGGAAGGACAGGGTTCGGAGAGACCCAGTACTTC. V is TRBV7-9 and J is TRBJ2-5; 8 bases match TRBD1. The CDR3 length is 17 residues. V shed 4 bases and J 4 bases; nucleotides not matched to a gene: 14. The germline gives CDR1 SEHNR, CDR2 FQNEAQ (reference sequence).

The J gene is TRBJ1-2, the V gene TRBV7-9, with a possible D match to TRBD1 (6 bases). CDR3 length equals 16 residues. Germline loops: CDR1 SEHNR, CDR2 FQNEAQ (reference sequence). V was cut by 4 bases and J by 5 bases, with 20 bases left in between. For the CDR3, the DNA is TGTGCCAGCAGCTCATTACGGCCACAGGGAGAGTATGGCTACACCTTC. Translating gives CASSSLRPQGEYGYTF.

This sequence joins TRBV28 and TRBJ1-5; TRBD1 matches at 7 bases. J gave up 3 bases and V 5 bases, and 7 bases lay outside the gene matches. This CDR3 is built from 15 residues. Germline V lookup: CDR1 MDHEN, CDR2 SYDVKM. The CDR3: CASSAQGLDNQPQHF. The CDR3 region has the DNA TGTGCCAGCAGTGCACAGGGGTTGGACAATCAGCCCCAGCATTTT.

The gene calls are TRBV3-1 (or the pseudogene TRBV3-2) and TRBJ1-2; the match to TRBD1 covers 10 bases. The V gene end was trimmed by 4 bases and the J gene end by 7 bases; junction bases not matched to a gene: 6. From germline, CDR1 is LGHDT and CDR2 YNNKEL (reference sequence). This CDR3 has 14 residues. CDR3 DNA: TGTGCCAGCAGCCGACAGGGGGCGAGTCTTGGCTACACCTTC. Its protein is CASSRQGASLGYTF.